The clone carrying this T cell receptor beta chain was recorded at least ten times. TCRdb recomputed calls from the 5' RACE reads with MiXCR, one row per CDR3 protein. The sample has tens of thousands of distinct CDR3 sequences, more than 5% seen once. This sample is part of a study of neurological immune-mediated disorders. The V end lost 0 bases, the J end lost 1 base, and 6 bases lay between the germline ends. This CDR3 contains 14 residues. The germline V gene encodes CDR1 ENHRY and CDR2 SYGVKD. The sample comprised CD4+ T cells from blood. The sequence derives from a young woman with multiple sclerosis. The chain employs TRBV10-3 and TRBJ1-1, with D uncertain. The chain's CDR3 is CAISESHENTEAFF. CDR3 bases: TGTGCCATCAGTGAGTCGCACGAGAACACTGAAGCTTTCTTT.